This T cell receptor beta chain is from a study of cytomegalovirus exposure and HLA in healthy donors. The CDR3 runs to 13 residues. V lost 3 bases and J lost 2, with 5 bases in between. CDR1 is SGDLS, CDR2 YYNGEE, per germline. Primers for the PCR totalled 60 Vbeta and 13 Jbeta. TCRdb keeps only in-frame clones here, not all; method: immunoSEQ multiplex PCR. The data show around 190,000 clones, over 70% seen once. This clone has more than one count but fewer than ten. The clonotype comes from a man in his forties in good health and CMV-seronegative. The V and J genes are TRBV9 and TRBJ2-2; D uncertain. The sample was PBMCs. The CDR3: CASSDSNTGELFF. CDR3 nucleotide sequence: TGTGCCAGCAGCGACAGCAACACCGGGGAGCTGTTTTTT.